These T cell receptor beta chains were read from a single sample in a study of blood T cells in healthy people across ages. Each CDR3 protein is one row after TCRdb ran MiXCR on the 5' RACE reads. The data hold a few hundred thousand distinct CDR3 sequences, with about 25% observed a single time. The sample taken for sequencing was blood. The receptors here all came from a woman in her 70s in good health. Each CDR3 is given with its conserved first and last residue. A D gene is named only where the DNA matches it firmly. Not all rows give a size; the values are once, few, many and, for expanded clones, a class.

D	size	V	J	CDR3	DNA
NA	few	TRBV20-1	TRBJ1-3	CSASGRRTARLSGNTIYF	TGCAGTGCTAGTGGACGGCGAACCGCGCGGCTCTCTGGAAACACCATATATTTT
NA	few	TRBV12-3/TRBV12-4	TRBJ1-3	CASRTDGSSGNTIYF	TGTGCCAGCAGAACCGACGGGTCCTCTGGAAACACCATATATTTT
NA	NA	TRBV19	TRBJ1-1	CASSSDIRAKAFF	TGTGCCAGTAGTTCAGACATCAGAGCCAAAGCTTTCTTT
NA	NA	TRBV29-1	TRBJ2-7	CSVEKDGGQDEQYF	TGCAGCGTTGAAAAAGACGGGGGGCAGGACGAGCAGTACTTC
NA	NA	TRBV14	TRBJ2-1	CASSRLLAGDRDEQFF	TGTGCCAGCAGCCGGCTGCTAGCGGGGGACAGGGATGAGCAGTTCTTC
NA	NA	TRBV7-2	TRBJ2-7	CASSATGGIGSEQYF	TGTGCCAGCAGCGCCACCGGGGGTATCGGCAGCGAGCAGTACTTC
NA	NA	TRBV20-1	TRBJ2-5	CSARPSESIETQYF	TGCAGTGCTAGACCCAGTGAATCCATAGAGACCCAGTACTTC
NA	few	TRBV4-1	TRBJ2-5	CASSPSWERRQETQYF	TGCGCCAGCAGCCCTTCTTGGGAACGGCGCCAAGAGACCCAGTACTTC
NA	NA	TRBV2	TRBJ1-1	CASSEADTGITEAFF	TGTGCCAGCAGTGAAGCCGATACAGGGATCACTGAAGCTTTCTTT
TRBD2	NA	TRBV12-3/TRBV12-4	TRBJ2-1	CASSLTGTSGKGNEQFF	TGTGCCAGCAGTCTCACCGGGACTAGCGGTAAGGGCAATGAGCAGTTCTTC
NA	few	TRBV9	TRBJ2-1	CASSELGPGDLNEQFF	TGTGCCAGCAGCGAGCTTGGGCCGGGAGACCTCAATGAGCAGTTCTTC
NA	few	TRBV29-1	TRBJ2-1	CSVGPGREQFF	TGCAGCGTAGGGCCGGGACGGGAGCAGTTCTTC
NA	NA	TRBV28	TRBJ1-2	CASSLNANLGYTF	TGTGCCAGCAGTTTGAACGCAAACCTGGGCTACACCTTC
TRBD2	NA	TRBV5-5	TRBJ2-1	CASRQGLAGAPSYNEQFF	TGTGCCAGCAGGCAGGGACTAGCGGGAGCGCCCTCCTACAATGAGCAGTTCTTC
NA	NA	TRBV7-9	TRBJ1-4	CASSPGTTMSGRGEKLFF	TGTGCCAGCAGCCCCGGGACAACGATGAGTGGTCGCGGTGAAAAACTGTTTTTT
NA	many	TRBV20-1	TRBJ2-7	CSARDETVSYEQYF	TGCAGTGCTAGAGATGAGACAGTATCCTACGAGCAGTACTTC
NA	NA	TRBV20-1	TRBJ2-3	CSAGGSFTDTQYF	TGCAGTGCCGGGGGTAGTTTCACAGATACGCAGTATTTT
NA	NA	TRBV14	TRBJ2-1	CASSQRARPNNEQFF	TGTGCCAGCAGCCAAAGGGCCAGGCCCAACAATGAGCAGTTCTTC
NA	few	TRBV5-5	TRBJ1-5	CASSSGFPGPQHF	TGTGCCAGCAGCTCCGGTTTCCCAGGGCCCCAGCATTTT